Listed here is a single T cell receptor (beta chain). Antigen unknown. The data derive from a study of T cell responses to AZD1222 COVID-19 vaccine. There are 16 residues in the CDR3. Study-level results: Regions 160-218 and 743-854 held dominance among vaccine-associated CD4 TCRs, which spanned spike. Clonal diversity may have been underestimated in mostly white British donors.

Sequenced by immunoSEQ multiplex PCR; TCRdb stores in-frame clones only, minus some. This sample yields approximately 140,000 clones, of which around 88% are seen a single time; more than 12% belongs to the top ten. The TCR comes from an adult in good health. The chain combines TRBV21-1 with TRBJ2-1; the table's D call, TRBD2, was not checked against the DNA. TRBV21-1 has pseudogene status. The sequencing used peripheral blood, collected on day 0 of AZD1222 vaccination. Written as DNA, the CDR3 is TGTGCCAGCAGCAACTCAGCGGGGGGGCCAATTAACGAGCAGTTCTTC. This encodes CASSNSAGGPINEQFF.